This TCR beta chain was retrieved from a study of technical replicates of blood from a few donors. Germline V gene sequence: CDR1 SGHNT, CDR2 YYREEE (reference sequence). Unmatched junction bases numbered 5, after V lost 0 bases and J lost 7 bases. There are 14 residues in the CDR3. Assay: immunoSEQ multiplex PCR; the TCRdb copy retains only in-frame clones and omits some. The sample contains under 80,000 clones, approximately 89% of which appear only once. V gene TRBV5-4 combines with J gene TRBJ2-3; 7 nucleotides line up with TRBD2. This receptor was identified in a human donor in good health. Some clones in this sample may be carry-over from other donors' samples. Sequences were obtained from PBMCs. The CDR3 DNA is TGTGCCAGCAGCTTGGAGAGCGGGGCCAATACGCAGTATTTT. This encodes CASSLESGANTQYF.